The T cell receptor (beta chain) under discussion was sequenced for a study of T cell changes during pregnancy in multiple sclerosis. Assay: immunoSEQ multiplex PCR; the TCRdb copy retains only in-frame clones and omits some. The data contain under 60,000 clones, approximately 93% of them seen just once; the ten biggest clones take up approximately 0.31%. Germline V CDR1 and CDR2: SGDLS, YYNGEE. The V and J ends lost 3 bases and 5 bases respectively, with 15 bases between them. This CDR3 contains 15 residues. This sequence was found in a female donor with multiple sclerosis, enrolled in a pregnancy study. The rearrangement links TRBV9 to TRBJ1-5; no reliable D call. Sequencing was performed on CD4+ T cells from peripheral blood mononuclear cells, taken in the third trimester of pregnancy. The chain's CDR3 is CASSEGGREDQPQHF. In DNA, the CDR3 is TGTGCCAGCAGCGAGGGAGGGAGGGAGGATCAGCCCCAGCATTTT.